This T cell receptor (beta chain) was recorded in a study of blood T cell repertoires in COVID-19. Study-wide context: Researchers got acute and convalescent COVID-19 samples from the United States, Italy and Spain.

The authors' processing: Estimated nucleated cell counts came from reference gene primer amplification. Here immunoSEQ multiplex PCR was the method, and the copy in TCRdb shows in-frame clones only, minus some. The V and J calls and clone size are taken from that table; D and trimming were inferred from the DNA. The sample includes fewer than 40,000 clones, under 90% of them seen just once. Sequencing input: peripheral blood. This TCR came from a human donor in a cohort sampled during active COVID-19.

The CDR3 is CASSPGLAGSTYNEQFF. The CDR3 bases are TGTGCCAGCAGCCCAGGACTAGCGGGGAGTACCTACAATGAGCAGTTCTTC. The rearrangement uses TRBV3-1 (or the pseudogene TRBV3-2) and TRBJ2-1; TRBD2 agrees at 12 bases. V lost 4 bases to trimming and J lost 2 bases; unmatched junction nucleotides: 6. CDR3 length: 17 residues. CDR1 and CDR2 (germline): LGHDT, YNNKEL (reference sequence).